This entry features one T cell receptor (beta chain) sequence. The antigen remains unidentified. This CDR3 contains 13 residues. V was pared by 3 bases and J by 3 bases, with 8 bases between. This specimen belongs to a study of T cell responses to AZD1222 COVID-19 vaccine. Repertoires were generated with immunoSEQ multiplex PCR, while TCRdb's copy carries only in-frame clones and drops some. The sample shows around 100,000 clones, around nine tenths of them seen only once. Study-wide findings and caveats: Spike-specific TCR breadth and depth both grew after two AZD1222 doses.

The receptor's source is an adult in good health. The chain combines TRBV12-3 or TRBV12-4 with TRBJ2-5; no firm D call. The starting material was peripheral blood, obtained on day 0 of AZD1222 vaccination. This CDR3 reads CASSLGRKETQYF. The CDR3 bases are TGTGCCAGCAGTTTGGGCCGTAAAGAGACCCAGTACTTC.